The sequence of this TCR beta chain was determined in a study of T cells in Graves' hyperthyroidism and ophthalmopathy. Study context: Peripheral blood was obtained at initial diagnosis, preceding any treatment.

In its sample, this clonotype was seen many times. Its antigen remains unknown. Study-level findings and limits: A model of 13 V-J features distinguished ophthalmopathy from stable hyperthyroidism.

With V trimmed by 6 bases and J by 4 bases, 10 bases remained unmatched. The CDR3 totals 15 residues. The source material, RNA transcripts, was used to amplify TCR beta CDR3 regions. RT-PCR in the first round (using the HTBI primer set) targeted the TCR CDR3. TCRdb re-called the multiplex PCR reads through MiXCR, storing one row per CDR3 protein. The table lists over 120,000 distinct CDR3 sequences, roughly a fifth of them singletons. Those with hyperthyroidism were 18 to 65 years old, newly diagnosed, and ill for under 2 months. Sequencing was done on a sample of blood. This receptor was obtained from a woman between 50 and 59 years old with Graves' hyperthyroidism that later progressed to Graves' ophthalmopathy. The chain carries TRBV12-3 or TRBV12-4 and TRBJ1-1; 8 positions match TRBD1. The CDR3 protein is CASRTQGAAGTEAFF. CDR3 nucleotides: TGTGCCAGCAGAACCCAGGGGGCCGCCGGCACTGAAGCTTTCTTT.